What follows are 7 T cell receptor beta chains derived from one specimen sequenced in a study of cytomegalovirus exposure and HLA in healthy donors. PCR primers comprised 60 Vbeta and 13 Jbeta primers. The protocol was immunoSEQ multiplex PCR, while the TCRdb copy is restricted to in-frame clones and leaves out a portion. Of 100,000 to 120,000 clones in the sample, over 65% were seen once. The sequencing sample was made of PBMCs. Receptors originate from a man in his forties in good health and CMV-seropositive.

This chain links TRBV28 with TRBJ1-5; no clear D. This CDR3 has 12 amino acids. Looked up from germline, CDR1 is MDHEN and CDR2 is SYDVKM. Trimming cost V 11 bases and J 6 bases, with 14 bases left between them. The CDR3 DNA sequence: TGTGCCGTCGCGGGGTCGGTTCAGCCCCAGCATTTT. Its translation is CAVAGSVQPQHF.

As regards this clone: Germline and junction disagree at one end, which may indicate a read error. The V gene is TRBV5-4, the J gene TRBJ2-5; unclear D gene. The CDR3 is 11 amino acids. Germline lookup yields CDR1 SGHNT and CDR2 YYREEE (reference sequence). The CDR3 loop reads CASSLGGPAHF. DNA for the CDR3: TGTGCCAGCAGCTTGGGAGGCCCCGCGCACTTC. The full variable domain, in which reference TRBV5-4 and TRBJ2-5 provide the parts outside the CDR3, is ETGVTQSPTHLIKTRGQQVTLRCSSQSGHNTVSWYQQALGQGPQFIFQYYREEENGRGNFPPRFSGLQFPNYSSELNVNALELDDSALYLCASSLGGPAHFGPGTRLLVL.

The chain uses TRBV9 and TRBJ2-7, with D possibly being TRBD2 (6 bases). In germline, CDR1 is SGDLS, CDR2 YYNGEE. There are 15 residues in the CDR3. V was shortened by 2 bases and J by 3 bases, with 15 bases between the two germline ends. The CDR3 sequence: CASSVGGLKGYEQYF. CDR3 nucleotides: TGTGCCAGCAGCGTTGGAGGGCTAAAGGGCTACGAGCAGTACTTC.

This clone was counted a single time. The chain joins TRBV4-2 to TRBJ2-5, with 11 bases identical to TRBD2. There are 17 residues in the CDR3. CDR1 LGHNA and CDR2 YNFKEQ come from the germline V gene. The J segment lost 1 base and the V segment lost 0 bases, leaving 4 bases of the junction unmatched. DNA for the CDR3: TGTGCCAGCAGCCAAGACCTAGCGGGAGGCGCCCAAGAGACCCAGTACTTC. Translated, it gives CASSQDLAGGAQETQYF.

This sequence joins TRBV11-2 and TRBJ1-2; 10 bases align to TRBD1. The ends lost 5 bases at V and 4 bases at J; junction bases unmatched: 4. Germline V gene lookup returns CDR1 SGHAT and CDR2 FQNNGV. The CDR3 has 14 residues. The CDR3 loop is CASSPGTGVYGYTF. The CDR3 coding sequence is TGTGCCAGCAGCCCCGGGACAGGGGTCTATGGCTACACCTTC.

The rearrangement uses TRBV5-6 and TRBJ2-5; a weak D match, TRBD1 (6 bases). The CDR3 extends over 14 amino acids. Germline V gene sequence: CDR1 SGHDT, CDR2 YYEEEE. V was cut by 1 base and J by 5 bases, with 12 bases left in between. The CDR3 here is CASSLPGARETQYF. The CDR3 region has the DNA TGTGCCAGCAGCTTGCCAGGGGCCCGGGAGACCCAGTACTTC. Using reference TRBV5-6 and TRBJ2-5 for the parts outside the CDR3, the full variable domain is DAGVTQSPTHLIKTRGQQVTLRCSPKSGHDTVSWYQQALGQGPQFIFQYYEEEERQRGNFPDRFSGHQFPNYSSELNVNALLLGDSALYLCASSLPGARETQYFGPGTRLLVL.

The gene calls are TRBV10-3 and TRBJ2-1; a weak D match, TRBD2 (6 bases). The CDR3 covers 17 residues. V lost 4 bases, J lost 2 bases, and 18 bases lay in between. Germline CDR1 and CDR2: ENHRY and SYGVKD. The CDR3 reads CAISASLGTGTYNEQFF. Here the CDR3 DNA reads TGTGCCATCAGTGCTTCCCTCGGGACTGGGACCTACAATGAGCAGTTCTTC.